This T cell receptor beta chain emerged from a study of cytotoxic CD8 clonotypes in ibrutinib-treated CLL. This clone has more than one count but fewer than ten. Repertoires were generated with immunoSEQ multiplex PCR, while TCRdb's copy carries only in-frame clones and drops some. The sample includes around 300,000 clones, almost 80% of them seen just once. After removal of 6 bases from V and 4 bases from J, the junction contained 8 bases not matched to a gene. The germline gives CDR1 SNHLY, CDR2 FYNNEI. The CDR3 runs 15 residues. J is TRBJ1-2 and V is TRBV2; TRBD1 aligns across 10 bases. The sample here was PBMCs, taken before ibrutinib treatment. This receptor was obtained from a human donor with chronic lymphocytic leukemia. DNA of the CDR3: TGTGCCAGCAGGGGTAGGGGACAGGGGATCTATGGCTACACCTTC. Its translation is CASRGRGQGIYGYTF.